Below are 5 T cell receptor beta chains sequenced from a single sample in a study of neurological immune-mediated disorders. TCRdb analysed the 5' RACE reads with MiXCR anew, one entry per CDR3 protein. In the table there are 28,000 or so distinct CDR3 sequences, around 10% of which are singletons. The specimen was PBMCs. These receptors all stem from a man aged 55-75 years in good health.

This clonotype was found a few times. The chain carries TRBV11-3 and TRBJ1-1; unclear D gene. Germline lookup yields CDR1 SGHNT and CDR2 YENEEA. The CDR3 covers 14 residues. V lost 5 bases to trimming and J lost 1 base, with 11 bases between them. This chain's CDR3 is CASSPLRKNTEAFF. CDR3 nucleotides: TGTGCCAGCAGCCCCCTTCGGAAGAACACTGAAGCTTTCTTT.

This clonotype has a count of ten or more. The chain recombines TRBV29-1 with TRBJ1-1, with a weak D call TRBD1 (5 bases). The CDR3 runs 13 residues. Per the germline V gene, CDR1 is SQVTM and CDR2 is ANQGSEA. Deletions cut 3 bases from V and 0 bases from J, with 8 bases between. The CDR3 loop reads CSVDRQLNTEAFF. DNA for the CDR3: TGCAGCGTTGACCGACAGTTGAACACTGAAGCTTTCTTT.

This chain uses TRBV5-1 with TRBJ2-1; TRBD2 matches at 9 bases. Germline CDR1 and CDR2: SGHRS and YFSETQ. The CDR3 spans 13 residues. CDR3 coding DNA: TGCACAAGCAGCCAAGGGACTAGCTATGAGCAGTTCTTC. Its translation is CTSSQGTSYEQFF.

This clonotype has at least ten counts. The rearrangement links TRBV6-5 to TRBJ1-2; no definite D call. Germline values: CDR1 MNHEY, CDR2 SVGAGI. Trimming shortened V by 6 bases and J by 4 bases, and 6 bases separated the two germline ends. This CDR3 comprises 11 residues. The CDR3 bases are TGTGCCAGCAGAACAGCCTATGGCTACACCTTC. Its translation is CASRTAYGYTF.

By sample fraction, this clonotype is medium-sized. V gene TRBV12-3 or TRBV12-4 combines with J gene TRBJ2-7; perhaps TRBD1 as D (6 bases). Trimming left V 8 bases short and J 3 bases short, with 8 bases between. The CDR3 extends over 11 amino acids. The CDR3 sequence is CASGGLYEQYF. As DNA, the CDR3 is TGTGCCAGCGGGGGCCTCTACGAGCAGTACTTC.